The next 6 T cell receptor beta chains were all read from a single sample in a study of T cells in tuberculosis. Method: immunoSEQ multiplex PCR; TCRdb's copy keeps in-frame clones and lacks some. Altogether 28,000 or so clones are present, around 89% being singletons, with the ten largest covering about 6.5%. Material: PBMCs. The source is a donor aged 10-29 years with latent tuberculosis or without tuberculosis infection.

The chain uses TRBV28 and TRBJ1-2; 7 bases line up with TRBD1. CDR1 and CDR2 (germline): MDHEN, SYDVKM. V gave up 6 bases and J gave up 5 bases; unmatched junction bases: 15. The CDR3 spans 16 residues. The CDR3 loop reads CASRGGGAAGGYGYTF. CDR3 bases: TGTGCCAGCAGAGGGGGTGGGGCGGCAGGGGGATATGGCTACACCTTC.

The chain has TRBV15 and TRBJ2-7; a possible D gene is TRBD1 (6 bases). V lost 3 bases, J lost 6 bases, and 12 bases lay in between. The germline V gene encodes CDR1 LNHNV and CDR2 YYDKDF (reference sequence). This CDR3 is 13 amino acids long. The CDR3 loop is CATSSPGAGEQYF. The CDR3 DNA reads TGTGCCACCAGCAGCCCAGGGGCGGGCGAGCAGTACTTC.

The rearrangement links TRBV21-1 to TRBJ2-7; no DNA check was done on the table's D call, TRBD1. TRBV21-1 is a pseudogene. The CDR3 has 18 residues. DNA of the CDR3: TGTGCCAGCAGCAAATACGCGGGGGGACAGGGGTACTCCTACGAGCAGTACTTC. Translated: CASSKYAGGQGYSYEQYF.

This CDR3 is CASSGGQAQYF. CDR3 coding DNA: TGTGCCAGCAGTGGGGGACAAGCGCAGTACTTC. The chain joins TRBV6-5 to TRBJ2-7; the D gene is possibly TRBD1 (6 bases). Trimming cost V 5 bases and J 9 bases, with 11 bases left between them. The CDR3 spans 11 residues. Germline CDR1 MNHEY, CDR2 SVGAGI.

This chain links TRBV9 with TRBJ2-7, with 8 bases lining up with TRBD2. Losses at the gene ends were 4 bases for V and 7 bases for J; bases not matched to a gene: 10. From germline, CDR1 is SGDLS and CDR2 YYNGEE. The CDR3 runs 14 residues. As DNA, the CDR3 is TGTGCCAGCAGCTCAGCCCCCAGCGGGGGAGAGCAGTACTTC. This codes for CASSSAPSGGEQYF.

This chain joins TRBV4-1 and TRBJ2-1; 9 bases align to TRBD1. The ends lost 1 base at V and 1 base at J; junction bases unmatched: 5. This CDR3 has 17 amino acids. Germline CDR1 reads MGHRA; CDR2 reads YSYEKL. The CDR3 coding sequence is TGCGCCAGCAGCCAAGGGGAAGGACAGGGGTCCTACAATGAGCAGTTCTTC. Its translation: CASSQGEGQGSYNEQFF.